The 20 T cell receptor beta chains below were found in one sample sequenced in a study of CD4 and CD8 cells across lung adenocarcinoma regions. MiXCR, run by TCRdb on the PCR reads, gives a single entry per CDR3 protein. The sample shows over 15,000 distinct CDR3 sequences, 55% of them seen only once. The sequenced sample was CD8+ T cells from the center of a lung tumor. All receptors come from a female donor with lung adenocarcinoma. The CD4 and CD8 labels of this study may be unreliable.

Concerning this clonotype: One base away lies a much larger clone, so this may be a sequencing read error. The chain combines TRBV6-5 with TRBJ2-1; the D is unclear. This CDR3 is 14 amino acids long. Germline CDR1 MNHEY, CDR2 SVGAGI. The CDR3 here is CASSLKNSYNEQLF. The CDR3 bases are TGTGCCAGCAGTTTAAAGAACTCCTACAATGAGCAGTTATTC.

There are many counts of this clonotype. The chain is built from TRBV12-5 and TRBJ1-4, with 7 bases lining up with TRBD1. The CDR3 contains 15 residues. Losses at the gene ends were 2 bases for V and 6 bases for J; bases not matched to a gene: 6. CDR1 and CDR2 from the germline V gene are LGHNT and FRNRAP. CDR3 in amino acids: CASGLRQGGDEKLFF. CDR3 in DNA: TGTGCTAGTGGTTTGCGACAGGGTGGAGATGAAAAACTGTTTTTT.

This clonotype was picked up a small number of times. The CDR3, as DNA: TGTGCCAGCAGCTTAAGAGGGGCAGGCTTAAACTCTAACTATGGCTACACCTTC. This translates into CASSLRGAGLNSNYGYTF. The chain recombines TRBV7-8 with TRBJ1-2; D is perhaps TRBD1 (5 bases). Trimming stripped 2 bases from V and 0 bases from J, with 19 bases between. The CDR3 loop spans 18 amino acids. The germline V gene has CDR1 SGHVS and CDR2 FQNEAQ.

By share of the sample, this clonotype is medium-sized. The genes are TRBV6-1 and TRBJ2-1, with 8 bases fitting TRBD1. The germline gives CDR1 MNHNS, CDR2 SASEGT. The length of the CDR3 is 15 residues. Losses at the gene ends were 6 bases for V and 6 bases for J; bases not matched to a gene: 10. The CDR3 reads CASSPPGGLTNEQFF. In DNA, the CDR3 is TGTGCCAGCAGCCCCCCAGGGGGCCTCACCAATGAGCAGTTCTTC.

Turning to this clonotype: Relative to the germline gene, one junction end is altered; a read error may explain this. The CDR3 DNA reads TGCGGCAGCCCGGGGAGGGGAGGGACAGACATGCAGTACTTT. It yields the protein CGSPGRGGTDMQYF. The chain carries TRBV10-2 and TRBJ2-4, with D perhaps assigned TRBD1 or TRBD2 (7 bases each). The CDR3 sequence is 14 residues long. From germline, CDR1 is WSHSY and CDR2 SAAADI.

This clonotype was counted at least ten times. The CDR3 bases are TGCGCCAGCAGCCAAGATCAGTATGGCTACACCTTC. This encodes CASSQDQYGYTF. V is TRBV4-1 and J is TRBJ1-2; the D is unclear. Trimming stripped 0 bases from V and 5 bases from J, with 4 bases between. This CDR3 spans 12 amino acids. Germline CDR1 and CDR2: MGHRA and YSYEKL.

In its sample, this clonotype was seen many times. The chain has TRBV6-5 and TRBJ1-6, with TRBD1 identical over 7 bases. Germline V gene lookup returns CDR1 MNHEY and CDR2 SVGAGI. V lost 2 bases to trimming and J lost 13 bases; unmatched junction nucleotides: 11. This CDR3 is 15 amino acids long. CDR3 sequence (DNA): TGTGCCAGCAGTTACACGTCAGGGGGATTGAGTCCCCTCCACTTT. Translating gives CASSYTSGGLSPLHF.

Worth noting for this clonotype: Relative to the germline gene, one junction end is altered; a read error may explain this. The CDR3 sequence is CASLPGLAGDSYNEQFF. In nucleotides, the CDR3 is TGTGCCAGCTTACCGGGACTAGCGGGAGACTCCTACAATGAGCAGTTCTTT. The chain recombines TRBV6-1 with TRBJ2-3, with 14 bases matching TRBD2. Per the germline V gene, CDR1 is MNHNS and CDR2 is SASEGT. The CDR3 contains 17 residues.

The chain is built from TRBV14 and TRBJ1-2; the match to TRBD1 covers 12 bases. Trimming at V came to 4 bases and at J to 4 bases, leaving 4 bases not matched to a gene. The CDR3 sequence is 15 residues long. The germline CDR1 and CDR2 sequences are SGHDN and FVKESK. The CDR3 spells CASSLGTGGAYGYTF. The CDR3 coding sequence is TGTGCCAGCAGCCTCGGGACAGGGGGCGCCTATGGCTACACCTTC.

This clonotype was observed a few times. V and J are TRBV10-1 and TRBJ2-1; D possibly corresponds to TRBD2 (5 bases). Looked up from germline, CDR1 is WNHNN and CDR2 is SYGVQD (reference sequence). Deletions cut 4 bases from V and 0 bases from J, with 7 bases between. CDR3 size: 14 residues. The CDR3 loop reads CASSGGSSYNEQFF. The CDR3 bases are TGCGCCAGCAGTGGAGGGAGCTCCTACAATGAGCAGTTCTTC.

Details on this clonotype: A read error may account for a junction end that differs from germline. The rearrangement joins TRBV6-1 to TRBJ2-3; D tentatively reads TRBD1 or TRBD2 (5 bases each). Germline CDR1 reads MNHNS; CDR2 reads SASEGT. The length of the CDR3 is 16 residues. The CDR3 nucleotides are TGTGCGTGCCGTCCTACGGGGCACCGAGCCAAAAATACTCAGTATTTT. It encodes CACRPTGHRAKNTQYF.

The genes are TRBV3-1 and TRBJ1-5, with 10 bases identical to TRBD1. The germline V gene has CDR1 LGHDT and CDR2 YNNKEL (reference sequence). The CDR3 runs 14 residues. Unmatched junction bases numbered 7, after V lost 8 bases and J lost 6 bases. The chain's CDR3 is CASGRTGGGQPQHF. The CDR3 bases are TGTGCCAGCGGCCGGACAGGGGGAGGTCAGCCCCAGCATTTT.

V gene TRBV6-1 combines with J gene TRBJ2-3; no clear D. V was clipped by 7 bases and J by 0 bases, with 5 bases between them. Looked up from germline, CDR1 is MNHNS and CDR2 is SASEGT. The CDR3 is made up of 12 amino acids. The CDR3 region has the DNA TGTGCCAGCACCCCTAGCACAGATACGCAGTATTTT. Translation: CASTPSTDTQYF.

This clonotype has just a few counts. The J gene is TRBJ2-2, the V gene TRBV10-1; D is possibly TRBD2 (6 bases). Germline V gene data show CDR1 as WNHNN and CDR2 as SYGVQD (reference sequence). V shed 6 bases and J shed 6 bases, with 14 bases lying between them. The CDR3 length is 14 residues. The DNA for the CDR3 is TGCGCCAGCAGCCCGGGAGAGTATTCCGGGGAGCTGTTTTTT. Amino acids: CASSPGEYSGELFF.

The rearrangement links TRBV27 to TRBJ2-2; the D call may be TRBD1 or TRBD2 (5 bases each). The CDR3 spans 16 residues. Deletions cut 6 bases from V and 1 base from J, with 15 bases between. Germline CDR1 reads MNHEY; CDR2 reads SMNVEV (reference sequence). CDR3 in amino acids: CASSPEGLGNTGELFF. In DNA form, the CDR3 reads TGTGCCAGCAGCCCAGAGGGGTTAGGGAACACCGGGGAGCTGTTTTTT.

The rearrangement joins TRBV6-4 to TRBJ2-5; perhaps D is TRBD1 or TRBD2 (6 bases each). V was shortened by 9 bases and J by 4 bases, with 21 bases between the two germline ends. This CDR3 is 15 amino acids long. Germline V gene lookup returns CDR1 MRHNA and CDR2 SNTAGT. CDR3: CARGDGGGDPETQYF. In DNA form, the CDR3 reads TGTGCCAGGGGTGACGGGGGCGGGGACCCAGAGACCCAGTACTTC.

This clonotype was detected many times. This chain links TRBV6-5 with TRBJ1-2, with a possible D match to TRBD1 (5 bases). V was pared by 0 bases and J by 1 base, with 12 bases between. Germline values: CDR1 MNHEY, CDR2 SVGAGI. The CDR3 runs to 16 residues. The chain's CDR3 is CASSYSVGGSNYGYTF. CDR3 in DNA: TGTGCCAGCAGTTACTCGGTGGGGGGGAGTAACTATGGCTACACCTTC.

Note on this clonotype: One end of the junction fails to match germline, which may point to a read error. The chain uses TRBV6-1 and TRBJ2-5; weak D call: TRBD2 (7 bases). The V gene's germline CDR1 is MNHNS and CDR2 SASEGT. CDR3 length equals 14 residues. This CDR3 is CAGSGAGGQDTQYF. The CDR3 DNA follows: TGTGCGGGCAGTGGGGCCGGGGGGCAAGATACGCAGTACTTT.

This clonotype rates as medium-sized. The CDR3 nucleotides read TGCGCCAGCAGTGCAGACTCGGCCGTCGGGGAGCTGTTTTTT. Translated: CASSADSAVGELFF. The chain links TRBV10-1 to TRBJ2-2; D remains ambiguous. This CDR3 region has 14 residues. Trimming stripped 4 bases from V and 7 bases from J, with 13 bases between. Germline CDR1 and CDR2: WNHNN and SYGVQD (reference sequence).

The gene calls are TRBV6-5 and TRBJ2-1; 8 bases agree with TRBD1. The J call may be wrong; the DNA end is better matched by TRBJ2-7. The CDR3 has 20 residues. Germline V CDR1 and CDR2: MNHEY, SVGAGI. The CDR3 loop is CASSYVTGGLLSAYSYEQYF. The CDR3 DNA is TGTGCCAGCAGTTACGTCACAGGGGGTCTGCTCTCTGCCTACTCCTACGAGCAGTACTTC.